This T cell receptor beta chain was captured by sequencing in a study of T cells after yellow fever vaccination. The CDR3 runs 15 residues. Germline values: CDR1 SEHNR, CDR2 FQNEAQ (reference sequence). V was pared by 1 base and J by 4 bases, with 13 bases between. Each CDR3 protein is one row after TCRdb ran MiXCR on the 5' RACE reads. Of roughly 340,000 distinct CDR3 sequences in the sample, around 4.1% are singletons; the top ten hold 20% to 30%. V is TRBV7-9 and J is TRBJ2-5; D may be TRBD2 (5 bases). This TCR derives from a man aged 18 to 29 who received the YFV17D yellow fever vaccine. Source: PBMCs, taken 5 days after the yellow fever booster vaccination. The CDR3 here is CASSLEVRLAETQYF. As DNA, the CDR3 is TGTGCCAGCAGCTTAGAAGTACGGCTAGCAGAGACCCAGTACTTC.